This T cell receptor beta chain emerged from a study of CD8 T cells in ankylosing spondylitis. TCRdb recomputed calls from the 5' RACE reads with MiXCR, one row per CDR3 protein. This table holds roughly 40,000 distinct CDR3 sequences, approximately 10% found once. In this sample, this clonotype turned up a few times. J gave up 5 bases and V 6 bases, and 6 bases lay outside the gene matches. CDR3 length equals 14 residues. Germline CDR1 SQVTM, CDR2 ANQGSEA. The V and J genes are TRBV29-1 and TRBJ2-3, with 12 bases matching TRBD1. The clonotype comes from a male donor with ankylosing spondylitis or in good health (not recorded which). The sample was blood, either unsorted or a sorted T cell fraction (not recorded which). CDR3 sequence (DNA): TGCAGCGTCGTGGGGACAGGGGGCGGAGATACGCAGTATTTT. As protein: CSVVGTGGGDTQYF.